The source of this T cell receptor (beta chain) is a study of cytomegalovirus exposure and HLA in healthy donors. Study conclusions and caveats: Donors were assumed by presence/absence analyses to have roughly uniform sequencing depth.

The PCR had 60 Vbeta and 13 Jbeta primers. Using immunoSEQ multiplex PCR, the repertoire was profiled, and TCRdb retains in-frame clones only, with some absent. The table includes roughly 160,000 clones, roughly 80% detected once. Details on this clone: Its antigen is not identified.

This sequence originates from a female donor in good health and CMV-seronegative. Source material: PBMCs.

CDR3 in amino acids: CASSYEASGGAGTQYF. Written as DNA, the CDR3 is TGTGCCAGCAGTTACGAGGCTAGCGGGGGGGCTGGGACGCAGTATTTT. The chain couples TRBV6-5 to TRBJ2-3; TRBD2 matches 12 bases. Germline CDR1 reads MNHEY; CDR2 reads SVGAGI. This CDR3 region has 16 residues. The V segment lost 2 bases and the J segment 9 bases; nucleotides outside the gene matches: 9.